The rows below give T cell receptor beta chains drawn from one sample of a study of T cells in Graves' hyperthyroidism and ophthalmopathy. Each CDR3 protein gets one entry after TCRdb re-called the multiplex PCR reads with MiXCR. The sample gives hundreds of thousands of distinct CDR3 sequences, roughly 14% of which show up once; around 14% is in the top ten. Source material: blood. The receptor set was obtained from a man younger than 35 with Graves' ophthalmopathy. The CDR3 runs from the conserved cysteine through the conserved F or W. D genes are given only for firm matches. Size tells how often a clone was seen (once, few, many) or the class of an expanded clone, and some rows leave it out.

v_call	d_call	j_call	clone_size	cdr3_nt	cdr3_aa
TRBV2	NA	TRBJ2-7	many	TGTGCCAGCAGTACCGCTAGCTGGATTCCCTCCGAGCAGTACTTC	CASSTASWIPSEQYF
TRBV27	TRBD1	TRBJ2-7	many	TGTGCCAGCAGTTTATCAGGACAGGGGATCTACGAGCAGTACTTC	CASSLSGQGIYEQYF
TRBV20-1	TRBD2	TRBJ2-3	NA	TGCAGTGCAGGCGGGGGGGCCAGGACAGATACGCAGTATTTT	CSAGGGARTDTQYF
TRBV10-3	NA	TRBJ2-7	NA	TGTGCCATCAGTGGGGCCTTGGGCGAGCAGTACTTC	CAISGALGEQYF
TRBV2	TRBD2	TRBJ2-3	many	TGTGCCAGATCTAATCCTCCTAGCGGGAGCGCAGATACGCAGTATTTT	CARSNPPSGSADTQYF
TRBV11-2	NA	TRBJ1-6	many	TGTGCCAGCAGCGGCCATGGGCGGATGATATCGTCCTATAATTCACCCCTCCACTTT	CASSGHGRMISSYNSPLHF
TRBV5-5	TRBD2	TRBJ2-1	many	TGTGCCAGCAGCAAAACTAGCGGGAGTGGCGATGAGCAGTTCTTC	CASSKTSGSGDEQFF
TRBV4-2	NA	TRBJ2-1	few	TGTGCCAGCAGCCCCCGACAGTTACCCTACAATGAGCAGTTCTTC	CASSPRQLPYNEQFF
TRBV2	NA	TRBJ2-5	NA	TGTGCCAGCAGTCTCCAGGGGGCGGGGGAAGAGACCCAGTACTTC	CASSLQGAGEETQYF
TRBV7-8	TRBD2	TRBJ2-2	many	TGTGCCAGCAGCTTCGGGCTAGCGGGAGATACCGGGGAGCTGTTTTTT	CASSFGLAGDTGELFF
TRBV2	NA	TRBJ2-5	NA	TGTGCCAGCAGTGGGCCCCCATATGAGACCCAGTACTTC	CASSGPPYETQYF
TRBV11-2	NA	TRBJ2-7	many	TGTGCCAGCAGCTTAGGTATGGGCTACGAGCAGTACTTC	CASSLGMGYEQYF
TRBV9	TRBD2	TRBJ2-1	many	TGTGCCAGCAGCGCTGCACTAGCGACCCATTGGCATGAGCAGTTCTTC	CASSAALATHWHEQFF
TRBV19	TRBD1	TRBJ1-2	few	TGTGCCAGTAATCGTGACAGGGGGTCTAACTATGGCTACACCTTC	CASNRDRGSNYGYTF
TRBV10-1	NA	TRBJ2-1	few	TGCGCCAGCAGTGATGTTAGCTCCTACAATGAGCAGTTCTTC	CASSDVSSYNEQFF
TRBV27	TRBD1	TRBJ2-7	NA	TGTGCCAGCAGTTTAGCAGGGGGCCCACCCACCTACGAGCAGTACTTC	CASSLAGGPPTYEQYF
TRBV9	TRBD1	TRBJ2-1	few	TGTGCCAGCAGCCCCGGACAGGGGCACAATGAGCAGTTCTTC	CASSPGQGHNEQFF
TRBV6-5	NA	TRBJ2-4	NA	TGTGCCAGCAGTTACTCCTCTGGGGCCAAAAACATTCAGTACTTC	CASSYSSGAKNIQYF
TRBV11-2	TRBD1	TRBJ1-5	many	TGTGCCAGCAGCTTTGCAGGGGGTAGCAATCAGCCCCAGCATTTT	CASSFAGGSNQPQHF
TRBV5-1	NA	TRBJ2-7	many	TGCGCCAGCAGCTTGGGTGCGGACAGTTACTACGAGCAGTACTTC	CASSLGADSYYEQYF
TRBV2	NA	TRBJ2-5	many	TGTGCCAGCAGTGAAGGGGAGATTTTGGAGACCCAGTACTTC	CASSEGEILETQYF
TRBV27	NA	TRBJ1-1	NA	TGTGCCAGCAGTTTATCGATAGTCTCGAGGCGAAATGAAGCTTTCTTT	CASSLSIVSRRNEAFF
TRBV20-1	NA	TRBJ2-1	NA	TGCAGTGCTAGGTCCCCCTGGACGGGGGCGGGCAATGAGCAGTTCTTC	CSARSPWTGAGNEQFF
TRBV7-9	NA	TRBJ2-7	many	TGTGCCAGCAGCTTACAGACGGGTTTCTACGAGCAGTACTTC	CASSLQTGFYEQYF
TRBV5-6	TRBD1	TRBJ2-5	few	TGTGCCAGCAGCTCGGGGGACAGGGGGACCGAGACCCAGTACTTC	CASSSGDRGTETQYF
TRBV5-1	NA	TRBJ2-7	many	TGCGCCAGCAGTTACGGACAGTCCTACGAGCAGTACTTC	CASSYGQSYEQYF
TRBV19	TRBD1	TRBJ1-2	few	TGTGCCAGTACCCTCGACAGGGGCCCTTATGGCTACACCTTC	CASTLDRGPYGYTF
TRBV6-5	NA	TRBJ1-2	many	TGTGCCAGCAGTTACGGGGGGAATGGCTACACCTTC	CASSYGGNGYTF
TRBV5-1	TRBD2	TRBJ2-1	many	TGCGCCAGCAGCTTGTTTCCTAGGACTAGCGGGGGGACGGGTGAGCAGTTCTTC	CASSLFPRTSGGTGEQFF
TRBV12-3/TRBV12-4	TRBD1	TRBJ1-6	many	TGTGCCAGCAGTTTAAGGGGACAGGGCGGTTCACCCCTCCACTTT	CASSLRGQGGSPLHF
TRBV14	TRBD2	TRBJ2-3	few	TGTGCCAGCAGCCTAGGACTAGCGGGGAAAAAGCAGTATTTT	CASSLGLAGKKQYF
TRBV11-2	TRBD2	TRBJ2-7	many	TGTGCCAGCAGCGCCCTGGGAGGGTGGGAGGCCTACGAGCAGTACTTC	CASSALGGWEAYEQYF
TRBV5-1	NA	TRBJ2-1	many	TGCGCCAGCAGCTTGGCTAGCCCCGATGAGCAGTTCTTC	CASSLASPDEQFF
TRBV7-9	NA	TRBJ2-3	NA	TGTGCCAGCAGCTTATCTGCCGGGGGTAGGTCTTATCGGGGATCTCGCACAGATACGCAGTATTTT	CASSLSAGGRSYRGSRTDTQYF
TRBV2	TRBD2	TRBJ2-1	many	TGTGCCAGCAGCGCCTATGGGAGCGGGGGGGCCCCGCATGAGCAGTTCTTC	CASSAYGSGGAPHEQFF
TRBV2	NA	TRBJ2-3	few	TGTGCCAGCAGTGGTGGCAGGGCCACAGATACGCAGTATTTT	CASSGGRATDTQYF
TRBV12-3/TRBV12-4	NA	TRBJ2-7	many	TGTGCCAGCAGTCCTTCGAGGGGGGGCCGGGGCGAGCAGTACTTC	CASSPSRGGRGEQYF
TRBV29-1	TRBD2	TRBJ2-1	many	TGCAGCGTGAAGTTCGGGAGGGCCGACAATGAGCAGTTCTTC	CSVKFGRADNEQFF
TRBV20-1	NA	TRBJ1-5	many	TGCAGTGCTAGCAGAGGCGGCAATCAGCCCCAGCATTTT	CSASRGGNQPQHF
TRBV19	TRBD1	TRBJ2-1	few	TGTGCCAGTAGTCCTAATCCCGGGACAGGGGGAGTAAATGAGCAGTTCTTC	CASSPNPGTGGVNEQFF
TRBV19	NA	TRBJ1-1	NA	TGTGCCAGTATGCTCTTACAGAACACTGAAGCTTTCTTT	CASMLLQNTEAFF
TRBV12-3/TRBV12-4	NA	TRBJ1-2	NA	TGTGCCAGCAGTCCCGGGTCCGGCGCTTCTGGCTACACCTTC	CASSPGSGASGYTF